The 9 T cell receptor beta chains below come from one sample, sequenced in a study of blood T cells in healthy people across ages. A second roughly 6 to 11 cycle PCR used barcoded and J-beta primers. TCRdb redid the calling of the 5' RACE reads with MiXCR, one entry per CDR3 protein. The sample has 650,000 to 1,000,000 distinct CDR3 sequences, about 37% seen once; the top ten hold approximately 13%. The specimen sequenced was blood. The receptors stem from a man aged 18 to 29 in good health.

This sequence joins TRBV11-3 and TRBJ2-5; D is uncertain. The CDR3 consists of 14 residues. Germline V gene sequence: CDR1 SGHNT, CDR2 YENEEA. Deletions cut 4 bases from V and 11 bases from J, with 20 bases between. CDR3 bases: TGTGCCAGCAGCTCCCAAGGCAGACACAATGAGCAGTACTTC. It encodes CASSSQGRHNEQYF.

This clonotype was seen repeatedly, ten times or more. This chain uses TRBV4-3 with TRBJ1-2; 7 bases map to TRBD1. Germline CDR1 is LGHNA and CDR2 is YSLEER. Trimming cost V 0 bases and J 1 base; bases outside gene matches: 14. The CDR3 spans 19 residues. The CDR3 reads CASSQDLSPWQGGNYGYTF. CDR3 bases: TGCGCCAGCAGCCAAGATCTATCCCCGTGGCAGGGGGGTAACTATGGCTACACCTTC.

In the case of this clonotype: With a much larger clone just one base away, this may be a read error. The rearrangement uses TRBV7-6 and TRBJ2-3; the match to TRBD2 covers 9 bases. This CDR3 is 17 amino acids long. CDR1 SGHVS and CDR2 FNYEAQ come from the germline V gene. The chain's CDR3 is CTSSLVPSGARTDTQYF. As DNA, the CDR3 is TGTACCAGCAGCTTAGTACCTAGCGGGGCCCGCACAGATACGCAGTATTTT.

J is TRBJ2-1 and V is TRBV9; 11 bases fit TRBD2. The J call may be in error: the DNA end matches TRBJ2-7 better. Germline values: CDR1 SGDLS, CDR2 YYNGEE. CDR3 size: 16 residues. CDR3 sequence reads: CASSVGGLAAYNEQYF. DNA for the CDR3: TGTGCCAGCAGCGTAGGGGGACTAGCGGCCTACAATGAGCAGTACTTC.

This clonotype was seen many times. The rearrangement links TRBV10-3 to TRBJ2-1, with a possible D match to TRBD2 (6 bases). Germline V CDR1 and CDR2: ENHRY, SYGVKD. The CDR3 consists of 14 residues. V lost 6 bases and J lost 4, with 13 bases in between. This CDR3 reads CAIRGTGGYNEQFF. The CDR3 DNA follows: TGTGCCATCAGGGGGACTGGGGGATACAATGAGCAGTTCTTC.

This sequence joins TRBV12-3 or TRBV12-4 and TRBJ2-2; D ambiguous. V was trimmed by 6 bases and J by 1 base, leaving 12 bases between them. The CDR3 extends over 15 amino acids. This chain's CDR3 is CASRTEPQNTGELFF. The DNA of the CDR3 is TGTGCCAGCAGGACCGAACCTCAGAACACCGGGGAGCTGTTTTTT.

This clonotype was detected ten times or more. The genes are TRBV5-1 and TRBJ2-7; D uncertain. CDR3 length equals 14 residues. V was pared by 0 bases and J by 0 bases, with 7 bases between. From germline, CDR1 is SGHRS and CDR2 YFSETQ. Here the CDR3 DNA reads TGCGCCAGCAGCTTGGGTCAGGACTCCTACGAGCAGTACTTC. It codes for CASSLGQDSYEQYF.

The CDR3 loop reads CSARDPRIAGQGGTEAFF. As DNA, the CDR3 is TGCAGTGCTAGAGATCCCCGTATTGCGGGGCAGGGGGGGACTGAAGCTTTCTTT. The chain carries TRBV20-1 and TRBJ1-1; 7 positions match TRBD1. Germline values: CDR1 DFQATT, CDR2 SNEGSKA (reference sequence). Unmatched junction bases numbered 18, after V lost 0 bases and J lost 5 bases. The CDR3 contains 18 residues.

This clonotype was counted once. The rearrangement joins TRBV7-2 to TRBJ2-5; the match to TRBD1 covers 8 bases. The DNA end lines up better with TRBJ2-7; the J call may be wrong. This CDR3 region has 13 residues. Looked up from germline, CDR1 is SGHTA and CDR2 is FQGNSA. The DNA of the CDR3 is TGTGCCAGCAGCCTCACAGGGGGGAGCGAGCAGTACTTC. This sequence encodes CASSLTGGSEQYF.